This T cell receptor (beta chain) derives from a study of blood T cell repertoires in COVID-19. Germline CDR1 is GTSNPN and CDR2 is SVGIG (reference sequence). Deletions cut 1 base from V and 7 bases from J, with 22 bases between. The CDR3 has 16 amino acids. Produced via immunoSEQ multiplex PCR; TCRdb's table is partial and in-frame only. There are some 160,000 clones in the sample; just under 80% occur only once, and about 6.8% lies in the top ten. By sample share, this clone is medium-sized (0.01 to 0.1%). The sample consisted of peripheral blood. V is TRBV30 and J is TRBJ1-2; maybe TRBD1 (5 bases). The clonotype was recovered from a man between 65 and 79 years old with active or convalescent COVID-19. The CDR3 loop is CAWSGGVGPPVSGYTF. CDR3 bases: TGTGCCTGGAGTGGGGGGGTTGGGCCGCCAGTTAGTGGCTACACCTTC. The whole variable domain, filled in from reference TRBV30 and TRBJ1-2, reads SQTIHQWPATLVQPVGSPLSLECTVEGTSNPNLYWYRQAAGRGLQLLFYSVGIGQISSEVPQNLSASRPQDRQFILSSKKLLLSDSGFYLCAWSGGVGPPVSGYTFGSGTRLTVV.